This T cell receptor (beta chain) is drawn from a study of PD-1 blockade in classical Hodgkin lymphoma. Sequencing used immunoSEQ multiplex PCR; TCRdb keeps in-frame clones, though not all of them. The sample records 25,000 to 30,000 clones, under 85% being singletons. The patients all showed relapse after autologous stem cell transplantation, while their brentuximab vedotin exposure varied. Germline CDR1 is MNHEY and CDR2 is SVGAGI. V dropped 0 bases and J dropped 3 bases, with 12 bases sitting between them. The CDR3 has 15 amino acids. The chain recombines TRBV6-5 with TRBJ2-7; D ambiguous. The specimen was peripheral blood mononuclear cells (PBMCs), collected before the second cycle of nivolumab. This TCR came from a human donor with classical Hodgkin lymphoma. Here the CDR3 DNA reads TGTGCCAGCAGTTACTCGGCTCCAGAGTTCTACGAGCAGTACTTC. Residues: CASSYSAPEFYEQYF.